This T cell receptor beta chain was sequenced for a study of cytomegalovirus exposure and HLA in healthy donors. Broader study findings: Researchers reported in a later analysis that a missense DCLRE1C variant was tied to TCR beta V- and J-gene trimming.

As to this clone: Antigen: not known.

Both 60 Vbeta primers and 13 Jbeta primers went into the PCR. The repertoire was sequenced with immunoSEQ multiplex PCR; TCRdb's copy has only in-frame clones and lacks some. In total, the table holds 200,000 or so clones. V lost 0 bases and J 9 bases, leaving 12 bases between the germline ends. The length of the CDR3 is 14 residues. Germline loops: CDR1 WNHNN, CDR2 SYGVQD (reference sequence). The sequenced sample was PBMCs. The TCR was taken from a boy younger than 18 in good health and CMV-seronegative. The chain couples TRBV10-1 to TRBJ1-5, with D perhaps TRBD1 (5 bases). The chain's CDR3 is CASSESGVNVPQHF. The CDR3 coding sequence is TGCGCCAGCAGTGAGTCAGGGGTTAATGTGCCCCAGCATTTT.